This T cell receptor beta chain stems from a study of identifying expanded T cells in peripheral blood. Study outcomes and limitations: Clone count variance between roughly 2-week samples rose with total template count. Over around two and four weeks, about 15 and 19 clones changed, versus 1.2 between replicates.

Healthy donors had no documented immune events, such as infections, while sampled. As to this clone: Its antigen remains unidentified.

Sequenced by immunoSEQ multiplex PCR; TCRdb stores in-frame clones only, minus some. Of around 100,000 clones listed, over 80% were seen once; the top ten hold less than 7%. The CDR3 sequence is 14 residues long. Germline V lookup: CDR1 LNHNV, CDR2 YYDKDF (reference sequence). V lost 5 bases and J lost 4, with 13 bases in between. This sequence originates from a person aged 18 to 70 in good health. The chain uses TRBV15 and TRBJ2-3, with D unresolved. Material for sequencing was blood. The DNA of the CDR3 is TGTGCCACCAGCGGGCTCTCAAAGGCAGATACGCAGTATTTT. Residues: CATSGLSKADTQYF.